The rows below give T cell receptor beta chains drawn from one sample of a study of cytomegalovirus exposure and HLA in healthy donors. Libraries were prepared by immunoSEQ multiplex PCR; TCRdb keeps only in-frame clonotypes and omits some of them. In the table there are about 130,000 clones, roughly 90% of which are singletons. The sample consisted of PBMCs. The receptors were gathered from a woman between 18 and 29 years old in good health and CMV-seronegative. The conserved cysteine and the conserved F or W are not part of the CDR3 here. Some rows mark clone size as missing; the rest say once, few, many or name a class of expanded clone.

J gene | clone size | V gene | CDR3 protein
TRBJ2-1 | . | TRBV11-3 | ASRTLAGGNNEQF
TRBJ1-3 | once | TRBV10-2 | ASGLGNTIY
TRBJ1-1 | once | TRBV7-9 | ASSLAGGRSDTEAF
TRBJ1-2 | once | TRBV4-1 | ASKHTGMGGYT
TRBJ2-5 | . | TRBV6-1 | ASSEGKTSGRAGETQY
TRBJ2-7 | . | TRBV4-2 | ASSQDDGGGTYEQY
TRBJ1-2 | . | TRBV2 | ASSEEAGEGGYT
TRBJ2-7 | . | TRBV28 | ASSRRETYEQY
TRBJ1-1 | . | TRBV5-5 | ASSFNRGTTEAF
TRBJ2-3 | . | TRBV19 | ASSILTGGVRTDTQY
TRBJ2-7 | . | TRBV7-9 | ASSFIGVRRDSYEQY
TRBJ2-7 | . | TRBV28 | ASRHGQVNPYEQY
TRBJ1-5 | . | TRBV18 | ASSPGAGAHQPQH
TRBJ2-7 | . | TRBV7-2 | ASSLPTVSYEQY
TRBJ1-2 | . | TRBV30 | AWSVGTSYT
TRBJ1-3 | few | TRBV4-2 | ASSQDATASGNTIY
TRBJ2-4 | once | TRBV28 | ASSPPPGRNIQY
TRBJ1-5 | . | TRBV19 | ASRKSRFEGSYSNQPQH
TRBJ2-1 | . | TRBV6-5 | ASSSTSGSYNEQF